The rows below give T cell receptor beta chains drawn from one sample of a study of shared clonotypes between healthy human individuals. Only in-frame clones appear in the TCRdb table, and some are missing; sequencing was by immunoSEQ multiplex PCR. The sample shows 560,000 or so clones, roughly 95% of them seen only once. The specimen was naive CD8+ T cells sorted from blood. Receptor source: a woman aged 25 to 39 in good health. The CDR3 runs from the conserved cysteine through the conserved F or W. The D gene is left open where the match is weak. Size tells how often a clone was seen (once, few, many) or the class of an expanded clone, and some rows leave it out.

TRBJ2-1 TRBV5-4 - - CASSLEAGLTYNEQFF TGTGCCAGCAGCTTGGAGGCGGGATTAACCTACAATGAGCAGTTCTTC
TRBJ2-2 TRBV19 - - CASSIGSGELFF TGTGCCAGTAGTATTGGGTCCGGGGAGCTGTTTTTT
TRBJ2-5 TRBV11-2 - TRBD2 CASSSYPGLAQKETQYF TGTGCCAGCAGCTCATATCCGGGACTAGCTCAGAAAGAGACCCAGTACTTC
TRBJ1-3 TRBV11-2 - - CASSHGEDAGNTIYF TGTGCCAGCAGCCACGGGGAGGACGCTGGAAACACCATATATTTT
TRBJ2-7 TRBV5-4 once TRBD2 CASSFAVGRADYEQYF TGTGCCAGCAGCTTTGCCGTAGGGAGGGCGGACTACGAGCAGTACTTC
TRBJ2-2 TRBV7-9 - - CASTGANTGELFF TGTGCCAGCACGGGGGCGAACACCGGGGAGCTGTTTTTT
TRBJ1-5 TRBV6-1 - - CASSEFGDPNQPQHF TGTGCCAGCAGTGAATTCGGGGACCCCAATCAGCCCCAGCATTTT
TRBJ2-2 TRBV27 - - CATHGQQGNTGELFF TGTGCCACCCACGGACAACAGGGGAACACCGGGGAGCTGTTTTTT
TRBJ2-7 TRBV27 - - CASSPFKRRAKDEQYF TGTGCCAGCAGTCCCTTCAAGCGGAGAGCTAAGGACGAGCAGTACTTC
TRBJ2-3 TRBV5-5 - - CASSLFYSVGSTDTQYF TGTGCCAGCAGCTTGTTTTATTCGGTGGGGAGCACAGATACGCAGTATTTT
TRBJ2-1 TRBV11-2 - - CASSPEFGAGNYNEQFF TGTGCCAGCAGCCCTGAGTTTGGGGCGGGTAACTACAATGAGCAGTTCTTC
TRBJ2-3 TRBV4-1 - TRBD2 CASSLLAGVLDTQYF TGCGCCAGCAGCCTGCTAGCGGGAGTGTTAGATACGCAGTATTTT
TRBJ1-2 TRBV27 - - CASSFLGSSIYGYTF TGTGCCAGCAGTTTCTTGGGCAGTTCGATCTATGGCTACACCTTC
TRBJ1-1 TRBV9 - - CASSVGGFKTEAFF TGTGCCAGCAGCGTAGGGGGGTTTAAGACTGAAGCTTTCTTT
TRBJ2-3 TRBV27 - - CASSIPYTDTQYF TGTGCCAGCAGTATCCCTTACACAGATACGCAGTATTTT
TRBJ2-7 TRBV14 - - CASSQEEGRSYEQYF TGTGCCAGCAGCCAAGAGGAGGGACGTTCCTACGAGCAGTACTTC
TRBJ1-2 TRBV10-2 - - CASSESGYYGYTF TGCGCCAGCAGTGAGTCAGGGTACTATGGCTACACCTTC
TRBJ1-2 TRBV5-6 few - CASRVTGHGYTF TGTGCCAGCAGAGTGACAGGTCATGGCTACACCTTC
TRBJ2-7 TRBV10-3 - TRBD2 CAIRSSPGTSSYEQYF TGTGCCATCAGGAGCAGCCCCGGGACTAGCTCCTACGAGCAGTACTTC
TRBJ1-5 TRBV6-6 - - CASSYSRPGAQHF TGTGCCAGCAGTTACTCGAGGCCGGGGGCCCAGCATTTT
TRBJ2-7 TRBV30 - - CAWSVGVEQYF TGTGCCTGGAGTGTTGGGGTCGAGCAGTACTTC
TRBJ2-7 TRBV27 - - CASSLGRHYEQYF TGTGCCAGCAGTTTAGGTCGTCATTACGAGCAGTACTTC
TRBJ1-1 TRBV19 - - CASILNTEAFF TGTGCCAGTATTTTGAACACTGAAGCTTTCTTT
TRBJ2-1 TRBV6-1 - TRBD2 CASSEGLAAYNEQFF TGTGCCAGCAGTGAAGGTCTAGCGGCCTACAATGAGCAGTTCTTC
TRBJ2-7 TRBV7-9 - - CASSSMVHEQYF TGTGCCAGCAGCTCGATGGTGCACGAGCAGTACTTC
TRBJ2-3 TRBV4-1 - - CASSPSQTDTQYF TGCGCCAGCAGCCCCTCACAGACAGATACGCAGTATTTT
TRBJ2-3 TRBV11-2 - - CASSSTVGEAPDTQYF TGTGCCAGCAGCTCCACGGTGGGAGAGGCCCCAGATACGCAGTATTTT
TRBJ1-6 TRBV9 once - CASSADSSYNSPLHF TGTGCCAGCAGCGCAGACAGCTCCTATAATTCACCCCTCCACTTT
TRBJ2-2 TRBV19 - - CASSISGTLHRGLFF TGTGCCAGTAGTATCTCGGGGACCTTACACCGCGGGCTGTTTTTT
TRBJ2-4 TRBV5-6 - TRBD2 CASSLRGGLAKNIQYF TGTGCCAGCAGCTTGCGGGGGGGCCTAGCCAAAAACATTCAGTACTTC
TRBJ2-6 TRBV11-2 once - CASSDDGGANVLTF TGTGCCAGCAGCGACGATGGGGGGGCCAACGTCCTGACTTTC
TRBJ2-7 TRBV6-5 - - CASSFTGSTYEQYF TGTGCCAGCAGTTTTACTGGATCTACCTACGAGCAGTACTTC
TRBJ2-1 TRBV7-9 - - CASSSQSGGGSYNEQFF TGTGCCAGCAGCTCACAATCTGGCGGAGGCTCCTACAATGAGCAGTTCTTC
TRBJ1-2 TRBV27 - TRBD1 CASSLDRALHYGYTF TGTGCCAGCAGTCTTGACAGGGCGCTTCACTATGGCTACACCTTC
TRBJ2-7 TRBV28 - TRBD2 CASSPRGAGGSYEQYF TGTGCCAGCAGCCCCCGCGGGGCGGGAGGCTCCTACGAGCAGTACTTC
TRBJ2-1 TRBV9 - - CASSVANRVSSYNEQFF TGTGCCAGCAGCGTAGCTAATAGGGTCTCCTCCTACAATGAGCAGTTCTTC
TRBJ1-1 TRBV5-1 once - CACRTEQGSTEAFF TGCGCCTGCAGAACTGAACAGGGTAGCACTGAAGCTTTCTTT